This T cell receptor (beta chain) was sequenced in a study of T cell responses to AZD1222 COVID-19 vaccine. Study-wide results and caveats: The breadth and depth of Spike-specific TCRs increased once two AZD1222 doses had been given. Per reports, nearly half of all spike-specific TCRs target regions that are unmutated in variants.

Germline V gene lookup returns CDR1 MDHEN and CDR2 SYDVKM. The CDR3 has 16 amino acids. Trimming took 6 bases from V and 7 from J, leaving 22 bases between them. The table came from immunoSEQ multiplex PCR; TCRdb's copy has only in-frame clones and leaves some out. The data hold 150,000 to 200,000 clones, with roughly 91% observed a single time. As for this clone: Its antigen is unidentified.

The sample in question was peripheral blood, obtained on day 0 of AZD1222 vaccination. The TCR comes from an adult in good health. This chain links TRBV28 with TRBJ2-1; unclear D gene. CDR3 DNA sequence: TGTGCCAGCAGAGACCCCCTTTGGACCGTTAAGAATGAGCAGTTCTTC. Encoded protein: CASRDPLWTVKNEQFF.